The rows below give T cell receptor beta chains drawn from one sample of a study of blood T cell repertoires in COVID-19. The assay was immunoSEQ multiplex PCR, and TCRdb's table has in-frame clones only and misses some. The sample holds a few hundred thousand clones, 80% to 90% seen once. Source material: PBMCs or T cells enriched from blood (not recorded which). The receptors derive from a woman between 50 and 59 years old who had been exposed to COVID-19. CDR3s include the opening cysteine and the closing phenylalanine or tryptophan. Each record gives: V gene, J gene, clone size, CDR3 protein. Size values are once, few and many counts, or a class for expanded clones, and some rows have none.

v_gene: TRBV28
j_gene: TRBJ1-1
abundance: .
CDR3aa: CASSTPLERDTEAFF

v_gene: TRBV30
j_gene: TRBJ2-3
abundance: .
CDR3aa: CAWKVLATDTQYF

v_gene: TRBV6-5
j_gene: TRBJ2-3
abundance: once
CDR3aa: CASSAAGDTQYF

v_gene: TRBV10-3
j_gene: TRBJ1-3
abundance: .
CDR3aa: CAISEGGFGNTIYF

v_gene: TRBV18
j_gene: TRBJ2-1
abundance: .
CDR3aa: CASSVPQAGRNEQFF

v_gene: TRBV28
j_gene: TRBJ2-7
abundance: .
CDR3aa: CASSSPGQGLKDEQYF

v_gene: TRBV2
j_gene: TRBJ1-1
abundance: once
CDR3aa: CASRPGQMNTEAFF

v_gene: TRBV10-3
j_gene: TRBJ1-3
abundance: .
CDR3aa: CAMGAEALSGNTIYF

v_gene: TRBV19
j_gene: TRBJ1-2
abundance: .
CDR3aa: CASRPGTGRYGYTF

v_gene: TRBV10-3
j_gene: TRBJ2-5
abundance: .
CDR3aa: CAISPSGGPWETQYF

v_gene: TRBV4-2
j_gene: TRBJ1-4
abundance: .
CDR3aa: CASSQSFSEANEKLFF

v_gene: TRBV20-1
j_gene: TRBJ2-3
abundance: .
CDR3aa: CSARLTDTQYF

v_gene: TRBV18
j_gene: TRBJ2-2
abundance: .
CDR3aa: CASSSGTAASNTGELFF

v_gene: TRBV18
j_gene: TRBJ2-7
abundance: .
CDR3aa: CASSPDRTSGEQYF

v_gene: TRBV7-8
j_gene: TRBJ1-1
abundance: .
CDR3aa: CASSTQGANTEAFF

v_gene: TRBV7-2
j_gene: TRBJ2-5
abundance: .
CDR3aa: CASSFDRGRETQYF

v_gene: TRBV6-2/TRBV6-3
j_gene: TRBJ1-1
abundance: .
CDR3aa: CASSYSAAVGRFSTEAFF

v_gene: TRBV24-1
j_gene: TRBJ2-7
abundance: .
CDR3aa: CATSGDRIGRGQYF

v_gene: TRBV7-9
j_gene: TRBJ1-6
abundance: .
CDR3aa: CASSNRVVLESPLHF

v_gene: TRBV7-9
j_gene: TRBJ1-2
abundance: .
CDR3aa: CASSEDRVSSGYTF

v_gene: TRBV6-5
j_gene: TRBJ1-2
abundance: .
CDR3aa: CASGGGNYGYTF

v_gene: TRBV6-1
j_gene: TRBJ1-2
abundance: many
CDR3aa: CASSEQGVQGYTF

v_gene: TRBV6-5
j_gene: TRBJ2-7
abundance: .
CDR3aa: CASATGRYEQYF

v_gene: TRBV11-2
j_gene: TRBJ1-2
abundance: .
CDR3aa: CASSFKGARGYTF

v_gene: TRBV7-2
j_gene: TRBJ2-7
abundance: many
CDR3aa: CASSPRTGRVSYEQYF

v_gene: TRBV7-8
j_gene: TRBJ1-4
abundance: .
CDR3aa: CASSIGQGAFEKLFF

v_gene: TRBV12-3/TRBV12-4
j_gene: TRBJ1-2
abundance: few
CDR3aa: CASSPSRVGGYTF

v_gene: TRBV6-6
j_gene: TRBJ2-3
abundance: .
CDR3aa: CASSGLAVSTDTQYF

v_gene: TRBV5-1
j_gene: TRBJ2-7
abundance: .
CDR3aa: CASSFRTGVPEQYF